This T cell receptor beta chain originates from a study of blood T cells in healthy people across ages. V was shortened by 3 bases and J by 5 bases, with 12 bases between the two germline ends. The V gene's germline CDR1 is SGHAT and CDR2 FQNNGV. The CDR3 sequence is 14 residues long. Primers used in a second PCR of roughly 7 to 11 cycles were a sample-barcoded 5' primer and a J-beta primer mix. TCRdb itself ran the 5' RACE reads through MiXCR, one entry per CDR3 protein. The data contain around 600,000 distinct CDR3 sequences, around half of them singletons. The V call is TRBV11-2, the J call TRBJ2-3; a possible D gene is TRBD1 (6 bases). The receptor comes from a man older than 75 in good health. The sequencing sample was made of blood. The CDR3 nucleotides are TGTGCCAGCAGCTTTAACCCAGGGGTAGATACGCAGTATTTT. Translated, it gives CASSFNPGVDTQYF.